These T cell receptor beta chains were read from a single sample in a study of blood T cell repertoires in COVID-19. Clones were read by immunoSEQ multiplex PCR, and TCRdb kept only the in-frame ones, dropping some. The sample includes about 240,000 clones, approximately 90% of them seen just once. Sequencing input: PBMCs or T cells enriched from blood (not recorded which). These receptors were taken from a man between 35 and 55 years old who had recovered from COVID-19. Each CDR3 is given with its conserved first and last residue. Each record gives: clone size, D gene, V gene, J gene, CDR3 protein, CDR3 DNA. D genes are given only for firm matches. For some rows the clone size is stated as once, few or many, or as a class when expanded; others skip it.

abundance: .; d_gene: TRBD2; v_gene: TRBV28; j_gene: TRBJ2-5; CDR3aa: CASSLNRAGVRETQYF; CDR3nt: TGTGCCAGCAGTCTTAATCGAGCGGGAGTGCGAGAGACCCAGTACTTC
abundance: .; d_gene: TRBD2; v_gene: TRBV3-1/TRBV3-2; j_gene: TRBJ2-3; CDR3aa: CASSQEVAGGTSTDTQYF; CDR3nt: TGTGCCAGCAGCCAAGAGGTAGCGGGGGGGACTAGCACAGATACGCAGTATTTT
abundance: .; d_gene: .; v_gene: TRBV7-3; j_gene: TRBJ2-3; CDR3aa: CASSFLSSTDTQYF; CDR3nt: TGTGCCAGCAGCTTCCTGAGTAGCACAGATACGCAGTATTTT
abundance: .; d_gene: TRBD2; v_gene: TRBV5-1; j_gene: TRBJ2-2; CDR3aa: CASSLGSSGIVTGELFF; CDR3nt: TGCGCCAGCAGCTTGGGGTCTAGCGGGATAGTCACCGGGGAGCTGTTTTTT
abundance: once; d_gene: .; v_gene: TRBV6-5; j_gene: TRBJ2-5; CDR3aa: CASSRDIQETQYF; CDR3nt: TGTGCCAGCAGTCGGGATATACAAGAGACCCAGTACTTC
abundance: .; d_gene: TRBD1; v_gene: TRBV6-5; j_gene: TRBJ1-2; CDR3aa: CASSYSQGVPNGYTF; CDR3nt: TGTGCCAGCAGTTACTCGCAGGGGGTCCCGAATGGCTACACCTTC
abundance: .; d_gene: TRBD2; v_gene: TRBV3-1/TRBV3-2; j_gene: TRBJ2-2; CDR3aa: CASSQEGGLGIGELFF; CDR3nt: TGTGCCAGCAGCCAAGAGGGGGGACTAGGAATCGGGGAGCTGTTTTTT
abundance: medium-sized; d_gene: TRBD2; v_gene: TRBV15; j_gene: TRBJ2-3; CDR3aa: CATSLTSGSVDTQYF; CDR3nt: TGTGCCACCAGCCTAACTAGCGGGAGTGTGGATACGCAGTATTTT
abundance: .; d_gene: TRBD2; v_gene: TRBV5-1; j_gene: TRBJ2-1; CDR3aa: CASSQTSIYEQFF; CDR3nt: TGCGCCAGCAGCCAGACTAGCATCTATGAGCAGTTCTTC
abundance: .; d_gene: .; v_gene: TRBV9; j_gene: TRBJ2-1; CDR3aa: CASSVSSGSYNEQFF; CDR3nt: TGTGCCAGCAGCGTCTCGAGCGGAAGTTACAATGAGCAGTTCTTC
abundance: .; d_gene: .; v_gene: TRBV7-9; j_gene: TRBJ1-4; CDR3aa: CASSTHRASTNEKLFF; CDR3nt: TGTGCCAGCAGCACACACAGGGCCTCAACTAATGAAAAACTGTTTTTT
abundance: .; d_gene: TRBD1; v_gene: TRBV5-1; j_gene: TRBJ2-1; CDR3aa: CASSFSTGQNEQFF; CDR3nt: TGCGCCAGCAGCTTTTCGACAGGGCAAAATGAGCAGTTCTTC
abundance: once; d_gene: .; v_gene: TRBV6-5; j_gene: TRBJ2-7; CDR3aa: CASSYDGPRDSYEQYF; CDR3nt: TGTGCCAGCAGCTACGATGGGCCGCGGGATTCCTACGAGCAGTACTTC
abundance: .; d_gene: .; v_gene: TRBV27; j_gene: TRBJ1-2; CDR3aa: CASGEGSGVLGYGYTF; CDR3nt: TGTGCCAGCGGAGAAGGGAGTGGGGTGTTGGGCTATGGCTACACCTTC
abundance: .; d_gene: .; v_gene: TRBV27; j_gene: TRBJ2-7; CDR3aa: CASSLGGVVYEQYF; CDR3nt: TGTGCCAGCAGTCTAGGGGGGGTTGTCTACGAGCAGTACTTC
abundance: .; d_gene: .; v_gene: TRBV27; j_gene: TRBJ1-5; CDR3aa: CASSSSLGGEPQHF; CDR3nt: TGTGCCAGCAGTTCGTCTCTTGGAGGGGAGCCCCAGCATTTT
abundance: .; d_gene: TRBD1; v_gene: TRBV11-2; j_gene: TRBJ1-4; CDR3aa: CASSLARGREDEKLFF; CDR3nt: TGTGCCAGCAGCTTAGCCAGGGGGCGTGAAGATGAAAAACTGTTTTTT
abundance: .; d_gene: TRBD2; v_gene: TRBV20-1; j_gene: TRBJ2-7; CDR3aa: CSASTQREPYEQYF; CDR3nt: TGCAGTGCTAGTACTCAGCGGGAGCCCTACGAGCAGTACTTC
abundance: .; d_gene: TRBD1; v_gene: TRBV6-5; j_gene: TRBJ1-4; CDR3aa: CASSLSGQGGEKLFF; CDR3nt: TGTGCCAGCAGTCTTTCTGGACAGGGCGGTGAAAAACTGTTTTTT
abundance: few; d_gene: .; v_gene: TRBV10-1; j_gene: TRBJ2-7; CDR3aa: CASTDNRDHEQYF; CDR3nt: TGCGCCAGCACTGATAACAGGGACCACGAGCAGTACTTC
abundance: .; d_gene: .; v_gene: TRBV7-9; j_gene: TRBJ1-2; CDR3aa: CASGAGPNYGYTF; CDR3nt: TGTGCCAGCGGGGCGGGACCGAATTATGGCTACACCTTC
abundance: .; d_gene: TRBD1; v_gene: TRBV6-5; j_gene: TRBJ2-7; CDR3aa: CASSPRTGGEQYF; CDR3nt: TGTGCCAGCAGCCCCCGGACAGGCGGTGAGCAGTACTTC
abundance: .; d_gene: TRBD1; v_gene: TRBV9; j_gene: TRBJ1-6; CDR3aa: CASSATGGQGNSPLHF; CDR3nt: TGTGCCAGCAGCGCCACTGGGGGACAGGGGAATTCACCCCTCCACTTT
abundance: .; d_gene: .; v_gene: TRBV4-3; j_gene: TRBJ2-6; CDR3aa: CASSRTSGLSSGANVLTF; CDR3nt: TGCGCCAGCAGCCGCACTTCGGGGTTATCGTCTGGGGCCAACGTCCTGACTTTC
abundance: .; d_gene: .; v_gene: TRBV28; j_gene: TRBJ2-4; CDR3aa: CASSAGGAKNIQYF; CDR3nt: TGTGCCAGCAGTGCCGGAGGAGCCAAAAACATTCAGTACTTC
abundance: .; d_gene: .; v_gene: TRBV5-1; j_gene: TRBJ2-7; CDR3aa: CASSLRPGLQTRDYEQYF; CDR3nt: TGCGCCAGCAGCTTACGTCCGGGACTCCAAACTCGGGATTACGAGCAGTACTTC
abundance: .; d_gene: TRBD2; v_gene: TRBV19; j_gene: TRBJ2-1; CDR3aa: CASSIAGGQWEQFF; CDR3nt: TGTGCCAGTAGTATCGCGGGGGGGCAGTGGGAGCAGTTCTTC
abundance: .; d_gene: .; v_gene: TRBV27; j_gene: TRBJ2-1; CDR3aa: CASSLSERWDEQFF; CDR3nt: TGTGCCAGCAGTTTATCGGAGCGATGGGATGAGCAGTTCTTC
abundance: .; d_gene: .; v_gene: TRBV2; j_gene: TRBJ1-1; CDR3aa: CASSAQGKNTEAFF; CDR3nt: TGTGCCAGCAGTGCACAGGGTAAGAACACTGAAGCTTTCTTT
abundance: .; d_gene: .; v_gene: TRBV28; j_gene: TRBJ2-3; CDR3aa: CASSLLSGYTDTQYF; CDR3nt: TGTGCCAGCAGTTTACTCAGCGGATACACAGATACGCAGTATTTT
abundance: once; d_gene: .; v_gene: TRBV14; j_gene: TRBJ2-7; CDR3aa: CASSQDLGGSEQYF; CDR3nt: TGTGCCAGCAGCCAAGATCTCGGGGGTTCCGAGCAGTACTTC
abundance: .; d_gene: TRBD1; v_gene: TRBV5-6; j_gene: TRBJ2-7; CDR3aa: CASSNLDRVGAYEQYF; CDR3nt: TGTGCCAGCAGCAACCTCGACAGGGTTGGTGCCTACGAGCAGTACTTC
abundance: .; d_gene: .; v_gene: TRBV21-1; j_gene: TRBJ2-1; CDR3aa: CASSKELNEQFF; CDR3nt: TGTGCCAGCAGCAAAGAGCTCAATGAGCAGTTCTTC
abundance: .; d_gene: .; v_gene: TRBV4-2; j_gene: TRBJ1-4; CDR3aa: CASSQDPPTGINEKLFF; CDR3nt: TGTGCCAGCAGCCAAGATCCCCCGACAGGTATTAATGAAAAACTGTTTTTT
abundance: .; d_gene: TRBD2; v_gene: TRBV7-2; j_gene: TRBJ2-5; CDR3aa: CASSPQGGRGNQETQYF; CDR3nt: TGTGCCAGCAGCCCCCAGGGAGGGCGGGGGAACCAAGAGACCCAGTACTTC
abundance: .; d_gene: TRBD1; v_gene: TRBV19; j_gene: TRBJ2-7; CDR3aa: CASSTGGSSYEQYF; CDR3nt: TGTGCCAGTAGTACAGGGGGATCCTCCTACGAGCAGTACTTC
abundance: .; d_gene: .; v_gene: TRBV3-1/TRBV3-2; j_gene: TRBJ1-1; CDR3aa: CASRDPGHSEAFF; CDR3nt: TGTGCCAGCAGGGACCCGGGACATTCTGAAGCTTTCTTT
abundance: few; d_gene: TRBD2; v_gene: TRBV29-1; j_gene: TRBJ2-1; CDR3aa: CSVASGLSSYNEQFF; CDR3nt: TGCAGCGTTGCTAGCGGGCTCAGCTCCTACAATGAGCAGTTCTTC
abundance: .; d_gene: .; v_gene: TRBV19; j_gene: TRBJ2-1; CDR3aa: CASSISVAPYNEQFF; CDR3nt: TGTGCCAGTAGTATATCGGTAGCCCCCTACAATGAGCAGTTCTTC
abundance: .; d_gene: TRBD1; v_gene: TRBV19; j_gene: TRBJ1-1; CDR3aa: CASNHRDRGRIEAFF; CDR3nt: TGTGCCAGTAATCACCGGGACAGGGGGCGGATTGAAGCTTTCTTT
abundance: .; d_gene: TRBD1; v_gene: TRBV11-2; j_gene: TRBJ1-5; CDR3aa: CASSNRTGTNQPQHF; CDR3nt: TGTGCCAGCAGCAACCGGACAGGGACCAATCAGCCCCAGCATTTT